The T cell receptor beta chain described here comes from a study of early T cells in non-severe SARS-CoV-2 infection listed by TCRdb under 2021. A note on the overall study: Because TCR sequencing was done on bulk RNA from unsorted whole blood, the alpha and beta chains could not be paired. Study-level results and caveats: VDJdb matching was skewed toward anti-spike CD8 responses and likely underestimated virus-specific expansions by missing private and CD4 specificities.

The study was a case-control design nested within a healthcare worker cohort in London, UK, with weekly nasopharyngeal swab PCR tests and blood sampling. Healthcare workers were enrolled in the week of the UK lockdown, from 23 to 31 March 2020, and were followed every week for up to roughly 16 weeks. This clonotype was found many times. Its antigen is unknown. No base qualities exist here, and no much larger clone lies one base off it. Relative to germline, V is 2 bases shorter and J is 7 bases shorter, with 11 bases between their ends. CDR3 length: 13 amino acids, cysteine to phenylalanine. Only the CDR3 region is kept as DNA, spanning 39 bases read in frame from base 1. From the germline V gene (reference sequence), CDR1 is LNHNV and CDR2 is YYDKDF. Library preparation employed 5' RACE. Sequencing was carried out with a NextSeq 500. In the TCR library protocol, unique molecular identifiers were attached to individual cDNA molecules to correct for PCR bias and sequencing error. Sequencing covered both TCR alpha and beta chains, and within each sample the abundances of alpha and beta sequences were tightly co-correlated. As for how the authors treated the data: Decombinator V4 was used to annotate TCR sequences for V gene, J gene and CDR3. Expanded TCRs were defined as changing significantly between any two time points under a Poisson model with p below 0.0001. TCR abundances were normalised to the total number of TCRs sequenced in each sample and reported as counts per million. TRAV1-2 paired with TRAJ12, TRAJ20 or TRAJ33 defined MAIT TCRs, while TRAV10 paired with TRAJ18 defined iNKT TCRs. VDJdb, accessed 1 November 2021, was searched for CMV, EBV and SARS-CoV-2 annotated TCRs, with TCRs annotated for multiple antigens excluded. The public reads were quality trimmed at Q25 with fastp and then assembled into clones with MiXCR by TCRdb, keeping productive beta chains. Rows are unified per CDR3 protein, each entry keeping the most common DNA and genes. The V and J calls were not made by the authors but by TCRdb's processing. The sample yields 80,000 to 95,000 distinct CDR3 sequences; roughly 15% were counted once. Of the sample, more than 1.2% falls within the top ten clones.

The source material was whole blood. This receptor was obtained from an adult who was a healthcare worker with PCR-confirmed SARS-CoV-2 infection or an uninfected control (not recorded which). This chain joins TRBV15 to TRBJ1-2, with TRBD1 as a weak D call on 6 bases. The nucleotide sequence is given as TGTGCCACCAGCAGAACAGGGTACGGTGGCTACACCTTC. It encodes CATSRTGYGGYTF.